This T cell receptor (beta chain) emerged from a study of T-cell reconstitution after alpha-beta-depleted transplantation in children. This sample's TCRbeta library carried unique molecular identifier barcodes. Via MiXCR, TCRdb re-called the PCR reads, giving one row per CDR3 protein. The table includes over 150,000 distinct CDR3 sequences, 5% to 6.5% detected once. The study's findings and limits: T-cell counts and diversity at one year following transplant were attributed mainly to newly produced T cells. Reported findings indicate that, about two months after transplant, alpha-beta T cells came from several hundred expanded clones, which were derived from non-depleted graft cells. Recipient T cells and thymic progenitors that survived were the source of the high TCRbeta diversity seen at day 60 in some patients.

This clonotype was seen repeatedly, ten times or more. Its antigen remains unknown. The V end lost 2 bases, the J end lost 8 bases, and 16 bases lay between the germline ends. CDR3 size: 15 residues. This TCR was recovered from a girl in the first two years of life with combined immunodeficiency, due to receive a stem cell transplant. The V and J genes are TRBV12-3 or TRBV12-4 and TRBJ2-1; a weak D match, TRBD2 (5 bases). The sequences come from PBMCs, collected before TCRalphabeta/CD19-depleted stem cell transplant. CDR3 sequence: CASSLNGEGVDEQFF. The DNA of the CDR3 is TGTGCCAGCAGTTTAAATGGTGAGGGTGTCGATGAGCAGTTCTTC.